The following is a TCR beta chain sequence with its context. It lacks a known antigen. It has no much larger one-base neighbor in the sample; base qualities were not kept. The sample holds other DNA sequences that translate to the same CDR3. The donors were healthy, HIV-negative adults with no recently reported acute infections or vaccinations. Only Caucasian adults living in Nashville, Tennessee, USA were represented among the donors. CD4+ T cells were enriched by magnetic negative selection; naive cells were then positively selected on CD45RA, and the negative fraction formed the memory subset. Blood was obtained by leukapheresis, after which PBMCs were separated by Ficoll-Histopaque density gradient centrifugation and cryopreserved in liquid nitrogen vapor phase. Analytical flow cytometry was used to check the purity and quantity of each magnetically sorted T cell population. Each sorted fraction had its genomic DNA isolated and then quantified by UV absorbance on a Nanodrop 2000c.

This sample was taken from a study of shared clonotypes between healthy human individuals (dated by TCRdb to 2018 to 2020). About the investigation overall: A couple of women and a few men aged 18 to 49 years were included in the cohort. Blood TCR repertoires of a handful of healthy adults were deeply sequenced to estimate repertoire size and the extent of clonotype sharing between individuals. Per donor, three plates each were used for CD4 naive and CD4 memory, two for CD8 naive, and one for CD8 memory. Libraries were prepared and TCR repertoires were sequenced by different laboratories using diverse techniques, in order to increase sequencing depth and limit assay-specific biases. Each donor's leukapheresis produced roughly between roughly 0.85 and 9.5 billion PBMCs. The research as a whole found: Naive subsets generally had larger estimated clonotype richness than memory subsets did. Sampling was restricted to blood, and TCR repertoires in tissues likely differ from the TCR repertoires found in blood. Rarefaction of sorted-subset datasets indicated incomplete sequencing despite the large sequencing depth. Sharing across a handful of donors was observed for about 5% of naive CD4, 3.5% of naive CD8, about 2.5% of memory CD4, and approximately 0.41% of memory CD8 clonotypes. The genetic and exposure-history diversity represented was limited by the small number of donors. Pairwise subsampling led to the expectation that sequencing depth would affect the degree of clonotype sharing among donors. Higher generation probabilities were observed for clonotypes shared by all four sorted-subset donors than for non-shared clonotypes.

Using the deep immunoSEQ assay, multiplex PCR amplified TCR CDR3 regions from genomic DNA. Genomic DNA extracted from each cell subset was distributed evenly over all wells of several immunoSEQ 96-well plates, and each plate served as one replicate. Each replicate PCR for sorted subsets received about 180 ng genomic DNA, equal to 28,000 or so T cell genomes. The purified libraries were quantified using a Qubit 3.0 fluorometer, sized with a Bioanalyzer 2100, and then quantified again using the KAPA Library Quantification kit. Each immunoSEQ 96-well plate was sequenced on its own single-read 150-cycle Illumina NextSeq 550 flow cell. On the authors' methods: Because the immunoSEQ output included only junctional sequences and no quality scores, the filtering could not be the same as the filtering used for full-length reads. Sequences were annotated with PyIR, a Python wrapper for IgBLAST v1.9, and V/J genes and CDR3 were assigned using IMGT germline references. Reads with weak V/J assignments (E-value above 1e-6), missing CDR3, stop codons, out-of-frame junctions, or ambiguous translated residues were removed. A V3J clonotype was defined by an identical inferred V gene, J gene, and CDR3 amino acid sequence. Percentage overlap between repertoires was computed as shared unique clonotypes divided by the size of the smaller repertoire. Repertoire richness was assessed with RTK rarefaction, the Chao1 estimator, and Recon v2.1 estimates of unobserved clonotypes. Generation probabilities for all TCRbeta clonotypes obtained by the gDNA method from a handful of donors were computed using OLGA. The clones in this table, taken by TCRdb from immuneACCESS, are in-frame only. Not every clone is retained; where verified, under half of the shortfall comes from an unresolved V gene, and the cause of the rest is unknown. Clonal size and the V and J genes are those of that table, whereas D and trimming came from the DNA. The sample table shows roughly 530,000 clones, and 90% to 96% are seen once. The top ten clones comprise approximately 0.06% of the sample.

The source material was naive CD4+ T cells sorted from blood. The intended sense of this specimen's cell subset or site label: CD45RA+ positively selected. The receptor was isolated from a woman in her twenties or thirties in good health.

For the CDR3, the sequence is CASSLSSGSYNEQFF. The DNA is as follows: TGCGCCAGCAGCTTGTCTTCTGGCTCCTACAATGAGCAGTTCTTC. This receptor chain uses TRBV5-1 and TRBJ2-1, with no confidently assigned D gene. Sequences SGHRS (CDR1) and YFSETQ (CDR2) are obtained from the germline V gene. The CDR3, cysteine through phenylalanine, is 15 amino acids long. The read is trimmed to its CDR3 DNA, 45 bases read in frame from base 1. The junction carries 8 bases between V and J, which are trimmed by 1 base and 0 bases respectively.